These T cell receptor beta chains were read from a single sample in a study of cytomegalovirus exposure and HLA in healthy donors. Repertoires were generated with immunoSEQ multiplex PCR, while TCRdb's copy carries only in-frame clones and drops some. This sample's table reports more than 95,000 clones. Sequenced material: PBMCs. Receptors were obtained from a man aged 35 to 55 in good health and CMV-seronegative. CDR3s include the opening cysteine and the closing phenylalanine or tryptophan. D genes are given only for firm matches. Part of the rows lack a size; the others show once, few, many or a class for expanded clones.

v_gene,d_gene,j_gene,abundance,CDR3nt,CDR3aa
TRBV7-2,NA,TRBJ2-7,NA,TGTGCCAGCAGCTTAGAGACTAGGGCCTCCGAGCAGTACTTC,CASSLETRASEQYF
TRBV5-6,TRBD1,TRBJ2-1,NA,TGTGCCAGCAGCTTCTACGGGACAGCGAACAATGAGCAGTTCTTC,CASSFYGTANNEQFF
TRBV25-1,TRBD1,TRBJ1-1,medium-sized,TGTGCCAGCAGAACAGGGGGCACTGAAGCTTTCTTT,CASRTGGTEAFF
TRBV30,NA,TRBJ2-5,NA,TGTGCCTGGAGTGGGACAGTTCCCCAAGAGACCCAGTACTTC,CAWSGTVPQETQYF
TRBV15,TRBD1,TRBJ1-5,NA,TGTGCCACCTCAGGGGGCGAAGGTCAGCCCCAGCATTTT,CATSGGEGQPQHF
TRBV7-2,NA,TRBJ2-3,NA,TGTGCCAGCAGCGCGGAGGGAGGGGGAGATACGCAGTATTTT,CASSAEGGGDTQYF
TRBV5-1,TRBD1,TRBJ1-1,NA,TGCGCCAGCAGCTTAGGGACAGCAAACACTGAAGCTTTCTTT,CASSLGTANTEAFF
TRBV20-1,NA,TRBJ1-5,NA,TGCAGTGCTTCGGACTTCGAGCCCCAGCATTTT,CSASDFEPQHF
TRBV28,TRBD1,TRBJ1-1,NA,TGTGCCAGCGCCGTCGGCAGGGGGCTTTGGATGAACACTGAAGCTTTCTTT,CASAVGRGLWMNTEAFF
TRBV27,TRBD1,TRBJ1-2,NA,TGTGCCAGCAGTTCACCGGGACAGGGGAACTATGGCTACACCTTC,CASSSPGQGNYGYTF
TRBV7-9,TRBD1,TRBJ2-7,NA,TGTGCCAGCACCCTCGGAACCTTGGGACAGGGGGGGGAGCAGTACTTC,CASTLGTLGQGGEQYF
TRBV27,TRBD2,TRBJ2-1,NA,TGTGCCAGCAGTCGCGGGACTAGCGCTCAAAATGAGCAGTTCTTC,CASSRGTSAQNEQFF
TRBV9,TRBD2,TRBJ2-3,NA,TGTGCCAGCAGCGCTATCCGAACTAGCGGGGGGGCTGATACGCAGTATTTT,CASSAIRTSGGADTQYF
TRBV2,TRBD1,TRBJ2-7,NA,TGTGCCAGCAGCGGGGACAGATCCTACGAGCAGTACTTC,CASSGDRSYEQYF
TRBV4-1,TRBD1,TRBJ1-3,NA,TGCGCCAGCAGCCAAGGGACAGGGGAGACAAACACCATATATTTT,CASSQGTGETNTIYF
TRBV2,NA,TRBJ1-5,NA,TGTGCCAGCAGTGAATCAGGGATCAATCAGCCCCAGCATTTT,CASSESGINQPQHF
TRBV7-9,TRBD2,TRBJ2-7,NA,TGTGCCAGCAGCATGCCGGGACTAGGACGCGAGCAGTACTTC,CASSMPGLGREQYF
TRBV7-6,TRBD1,TRBJ2-3,NA,TGTGCCAGCAGCGATCGGACAGGGGCGGAGGCAGATACGCAGTATTTT,CASSDRTGAEADTQYF
TRBV5-1,NA,TRBJ1-1,NA,TGCGCCAGCACGCGTGGAGTTGGTAACACTGAAGCTTTCTTT,CASTRGVGNTEAFF
TRBV7-8,NA,TRBJ2-7,NA,TGTGCCAGCAGCTTAGTCTCAGGGTGGGAGCAGTACTTC,CASSLVSGWEQYF
TRBV2,NA,TRBJ2-7,NA,TGTGCCAGCAGTGATGGCAGGCCCTACGAGCAGTACTTC,CASSDGRPYEQYF
TRBV11-3,TRBD1,TRBJ1-6,NA,TGTGCCAGCAGCCAGTTGGGACAGATTTATAATTCACCCCTCCACTTT,CASSQLGQIYNSPLHF
TRBV6-6,TRBD2,TRBJ2-2,NA,TGTGCCAGCAGTTCGTGGACTAGCGGGGGGCATGTGGAGCTGTTTTTT,CASSSWTSGGHVELFF
TRBV11-2,TRBD1,TRBJ1-1,NA,TGTGCCAGCAGCAGACAGGGGTTCGGCACTGAAGCTTTCTTT,CASSRQGFGTEAFF
TRBV11-2,NA,TRBJ1-4,NA,TGTGCCAGCAGCTCAGGGGAAGAGGGGGTCGAGGAAAAACTGTTTTTT,CASSSGEEGVEEKLFF
TRBV25-1,TRBD2,TRBJ2-1,NA,TGTGCCAGCAGTGACAAGCGGGGGGCCTCCTACAATGAGCAGTTCTTC,CASSDKRGASYNEQFF
TRBV14,TRBD2,TRBJ2-5,NA,TGTGCCAGCAGCTTCCTAGCGGCGGAGCAAGAGACCCAGTACTTC,CASSFLAAEQETQYF
TRBV29-1,TRBD1,TRBJ1-5,NA,TGCAGCGTTATTACAGGGGCGCATCAGCCCCAGCATTTT,CSVITGAHQPQHF
TRBV27,NA,TRBJ1-4,NA,TGTGCCAGCAAGGAGAATGAAAAACTGTTTTTT,CASKENEKLFF
TRBV5-4,TRBD1,TRBJ2-5,NA,TGTGCCAGCAGCGAAACAGGGGACGAGACCCAGTACTTC,CASSETGDETQYF
TRBV6-6,TRBD2,TRBJ2-2,NA,TGTGCCAGCAGTTACTCGAGAGCGGGGGCGCCCGGGGAGCTGTTTTTT,CASSYSRAGAPGELFF
TRBV9,NA,TRBJ2-7,NA,TGTGCCAGCAGCCCACTCTCCTACGAGCAGTACTTC,CASSPLSYEQYF
TRBV5-6,NA,TRBJ2-2,NA,TGTGCCAGCAGCTTGGATCCCTTGAACACCGGGGAGCTGTTTTTT,CASSLDPLNTGELFF
TRBV5-5,TRBD2,TRBJ2-5,NA,TGTGCCAGCAGCTTGGCCACTAGCGGGGGGGCGGGGGAGACCCAGTACTTC,CASSLATSGGAGETQYF
TRBV7-9,NA,TRBJ1-5,NA,TGTGCCAGCAGCTCCCCGGGGGGTCAGCCCCAGCATTTT,CASSSPGGQPQHF
TRBV1,NA,TRBJ2-1,NA,TGCACCAGCAGCCAGGGTCTAGGCGGGACCTACAATGAGCAGTTCTTC,CTSSQGLGGTYNEQFF
TRBV19,TRBD1,TRBJ2-1,NA,TGTGCCAGTAGAACGGACAGGAGCTCCTACAATGAGCAGTTCTTC,CASRTDRSSYNEQFF
TRBV9,TRBD2,TRBJ2-3,NA,TGTGCCAGCAGCGTAGGTAGCGGGGGGTCCGATACGCAGTATTTT,CASSVGSGGSDTQYF
TRBV19,NA,TRBJ1-5,NA,TGTGCCAGTAATATGGGGGAGGGAAGTGGTAGCAATCAGCCCCAGCATTTT,CASNMGEGSGSNQPQHF
TRBV7-2,NA,TRBJ2-1,NA,TGTGCCAGCAGCCCGGACTGGCGGCTCGGAAATGAGCAGTTCTTC,CASSPDWRLGNEQFF
TRBV25-1,NA,TRBJ2-5,NA,TGTGCCAGCCAACCAACCGGGGGACAAGAGACCCAGTACTTC,CASQPTGGQETQYF
TRBV6-5,NA,TRBJ1-2,NA,TGTGCCAGCAGTTACTCCTCCGGGACTGGCGGCCACACCTTC,CASSYSSGTGGHTF
TRBV5-8,NA,TRBJ2-2,NA,TGTGCCAGCAGCGGCGCACAGGGCTCGAACACCGGGGAGCTGTTTTTT,CASSGAQGSNTGELFF
TRBV28,NA,TRBJ2-7,NA,TGTGCCAGCAGTTTTGGGGAGGCGGGCGAGCAGTACTTC,CASSFGEAGEQYF
TRBV4-1,NA,TRBJ2-3,NA,TGCGCCAGCAGCCCAACGACAGTCACAGATACGCAGTATTTT,CASSPTTVTDTQYF
TRBV9,TRBD2,TRBJ2-5,NA,TGTGCCAGCAGCGTAGGGGCGGGGGGGCCGTCAGAGACCCAGTACTTC,CASSVGAGGPSETQYF
TRBV13,NA,TRBJ1-2,NA,TGTGCCAGCAGCTTTTCTACAGGGTCTCGTGGCTACACCTTC,CASSFSTGSRGYTF
TRBV5-6,NA,TRBJ2-2,NA,TGTGCCAGCAGCCCGGGACGACCCTTAGGGGGCGGGGAGCTGTTTTTT,CASSPGRPLGGGELFF
TRBV30,TRBD1,TRBJ2-7,NA,TGTGCCTGGAGGCCTCCGGGACAGGACTCCCTACGTTGGCAGTACTTC,CAWRPPGQDSLRWQYF
TRBV6-1,NA,TRBJ2-3,NA,TGTGCCAGCAGCCGAGCAGATACGCAGTATTTT,CASSRADTQYF
TRBV4-3,TRBD1,TRBJ1-5,NA,TGCGCCAGCAGACAGGGGAGGTACGATCAGCCCCAGCATTTT,CASRQGRYDQPQHF
TRBV18,NA,TRBJ1-1,NA,TGTGCCAGCTCACCTTCTATGGACATGAACACTGAAGCTTTCTTT,CASSPSMDMNTEAFF
TRBV7-2,NA,TRBJ2-5,NA,TGTGCCAGCAGCTTAGCGTCGGCATTCATCGGGGAGACCCAGTACTTC,CASSLASAFIGETQYF
TRBV7-8,TRBD1,TRBJ2-7,NA,TGTGCCAGCAGCTTATATTCTCGACAGGGGTTCTACGAGCAGTACTTC,CASSLYSRQGFYEQYF
TRBV21-1,NA,TRBJ2-7,NA,TGTGCCAGCAGCAAAGATGGCCTAGTCAACGAGCAGTACTTC,CASSKDGLVNEQYF
TRBV25-1,NA,TRBJ2-7,NA,TGTGCCAGCAGTGAATACGGAAACAGGGCTTACGAGCAGTACTTC,CASSEYGNRAYEQYF
TRBV18,NA,TRBJ2-2,NA,TGTGCCAGCTCACCACCGGGGACAAGCAACACCGGGGAGCTGTTTTTT,CASSPPGTSNTGELFF